The source of this T cell receptor beta chain is a study of beta chain features in type 1 diabetes. Whole-study results and caveats: More deletions and fewer insertions at VDJ junctions were seen in type 1 diabetes patients. TCRB CDR3s were moderately but significantly shorter in Type 1 diabetes patients in all four CD4+ subsets.

This clone showed up just a few times. What it binds is not known. Markers CD45RO/CCR7/CD25/CD127/CD95/CD27 served to sort CD4+ naive, central memory, regulatory and stem cell-like memory cells. Populations obtained by sorting all exceeded 95% purity. Isolated RNA was reverse transcribed in full, so expressed TCRB transcripts were sequenced. The repertoire was sequenced with immunoSEQ multiplex PCR; TCRdb's copy has only in-frame clones and lacks some. The sample lists roughly 53,000 clones, roughly 40% occurring once. The sequenced material came from Tregs from blood. This receptor was taken from a man aged 25-40 years with type 1 diabetes.

In DNA, the CDR3 is TGTGCCAGCAGTTTCCCCAACACAGATACGCAGTATTTT. Its protein product is CASSFPNTDTQYF. This sequence joins TRBV6-5 and TRBJ2-3; D remains ambiguous. Trimming pared 4 bases from V and 2 bases from J, leaving 7 bases between. The CDR3 has 13 amino acids. Germline V gene sequence: CDR1 MNHEY, CDR2 SVGAGI.